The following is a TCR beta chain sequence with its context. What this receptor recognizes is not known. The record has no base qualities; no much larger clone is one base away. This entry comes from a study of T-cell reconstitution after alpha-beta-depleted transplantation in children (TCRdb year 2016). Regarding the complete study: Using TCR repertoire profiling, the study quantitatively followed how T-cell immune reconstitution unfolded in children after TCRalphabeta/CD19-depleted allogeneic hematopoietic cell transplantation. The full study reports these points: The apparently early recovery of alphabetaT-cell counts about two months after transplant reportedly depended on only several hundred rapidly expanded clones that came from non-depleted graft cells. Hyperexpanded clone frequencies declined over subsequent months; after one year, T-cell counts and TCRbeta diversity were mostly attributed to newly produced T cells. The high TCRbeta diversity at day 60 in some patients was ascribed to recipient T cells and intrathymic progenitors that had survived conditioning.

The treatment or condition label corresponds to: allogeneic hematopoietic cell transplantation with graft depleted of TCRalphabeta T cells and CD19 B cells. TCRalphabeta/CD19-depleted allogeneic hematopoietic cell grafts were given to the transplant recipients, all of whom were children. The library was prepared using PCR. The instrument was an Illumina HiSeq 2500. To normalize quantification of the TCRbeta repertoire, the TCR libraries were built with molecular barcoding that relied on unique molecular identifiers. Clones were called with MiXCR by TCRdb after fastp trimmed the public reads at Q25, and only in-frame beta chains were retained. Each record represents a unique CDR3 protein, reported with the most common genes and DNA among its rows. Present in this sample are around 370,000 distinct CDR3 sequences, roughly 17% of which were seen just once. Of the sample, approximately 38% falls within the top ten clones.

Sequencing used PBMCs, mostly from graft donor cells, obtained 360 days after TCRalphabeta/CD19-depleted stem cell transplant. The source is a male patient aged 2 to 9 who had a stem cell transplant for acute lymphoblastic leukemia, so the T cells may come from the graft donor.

The DNA sequence is as follows: TGCAGTGCTAAAGGACACCTGAACACTGAAGCTTTCTTT. This gives the protein CSAKGHLNTEAFF. Recombination connected TRBV20-1 to TRBJ1-1; perhaps TRBD1 is the D gene, with 5 bases matching. The CDR3 runs 13 residues from the cysteine to the phenylalanine. The CDR3 DNA has 39 bases and is translated from base 1. The germline V gene (reference sequence) provides CDR1 DFQATT and CDR2 SNEGSKA. V is clipped by 4 bases and J by 0 bases, and the sequence between their germline boundaries is 9 bases long.